Below, one T cell receptor beta chain is given with its context. This entry belongs to a study of blood T cell repertoires in COVID-19. Looking at the study overall: Acute-phase and convalescent COVID-19 samples originated in the United States, Italy and Spain. The analysed material was cDNA or gDNA that came from T cells, B-cell-depleted T cells, or PBMCs.

In the authors' methods: From reference gene primer amplification, estimates of nucleated cell counts were derived. Profiled with immunoSEQ multiplex PCR; TCRdb holds only in-frame clones, not every one. Clone size and V and J calls were adopted from that table, with D and trimming inferred from the DNA. The table shows 90,000 to 120,000 clones, with 82% occurring only once. Sequenced sample: peripheral blood. This sequence originates from a man aged 55 to 69 with acute or convalescent COVID-19.

DNA for the CDR3: TGTGCCAGCAGTGAAGGCAGGAACACTGAAGCTTTCTTT. This sequence encodes CASSEGRNTEAFF. The V gene is TRBV6-1, the J gene TRBJ1-1; D is uncertain. The CDR3 is made up of 13 amino acids. The germline gives CDR1 MNHNS, CDR2 SASEGT. The ends were cut back, 1 base at V and 1 base at J, with 4 bases in the middle.